This T cell receptor (beta chain) was sequenced during a study of cytomegalovirus exposure and HLA in healthy donors. Findings and limits, study-wide: An assumption of roughly uniform sequencing depth across donors underlay the presence/absence analyses.

The PCR ran on 60 Vbeta and 13 Jbeta primers. Some clones are missing from TCRdb's copy, which holds only in-frame ones; the method was immunoSEQ multiplex PCR. The sample records about 190,000 clones, 65% to 85% being singletons. This CDR3 region has 16 residues. Germline CDR1 is SNHLY and CDR2 is FYNNEI. With V trimmed by 1 base and J by 2 bases, 5 bases remained unmatched. About this clone itself: The antigen remains undetermined.

The sequenced material came from PBMCs. J is TRBJ2-3 and V is TRBV2, with 8 bases that match TRBD2. This receptor was obtained from a woman aged 18-29 years in good health and CMV-seronegative. The CDR3 nucleotides are TGTGCCAGCAGTGAAGTGCTAGCGGGTGACACAGATACGCAGTATTTT. It yields the protein CASSEVLAGDTDTQYF.